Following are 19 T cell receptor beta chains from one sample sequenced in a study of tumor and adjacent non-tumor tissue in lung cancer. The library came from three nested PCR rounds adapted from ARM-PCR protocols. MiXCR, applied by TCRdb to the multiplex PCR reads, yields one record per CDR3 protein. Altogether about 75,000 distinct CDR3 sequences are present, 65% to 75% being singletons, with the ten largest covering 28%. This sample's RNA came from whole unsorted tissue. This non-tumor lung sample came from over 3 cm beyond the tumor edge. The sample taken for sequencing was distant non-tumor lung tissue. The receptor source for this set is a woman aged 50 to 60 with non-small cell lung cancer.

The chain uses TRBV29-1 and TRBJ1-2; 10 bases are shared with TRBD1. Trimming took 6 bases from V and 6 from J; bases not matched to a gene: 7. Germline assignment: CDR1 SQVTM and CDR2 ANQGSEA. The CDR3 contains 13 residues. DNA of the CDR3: TGCAGCGTGACAGGGGGCGGCGGGCATGGCTACACCTTC. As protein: CSVTGGGGHGYTF.

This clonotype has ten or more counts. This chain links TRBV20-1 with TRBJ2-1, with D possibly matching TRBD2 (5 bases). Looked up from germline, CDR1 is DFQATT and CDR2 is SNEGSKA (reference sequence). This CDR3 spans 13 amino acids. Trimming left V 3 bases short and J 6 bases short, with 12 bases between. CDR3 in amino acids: CSASYLASNEQFF. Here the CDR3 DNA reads TGCAGTGCTAGCTATCTAGCTTCCAATGAGCAGTTCTTC.

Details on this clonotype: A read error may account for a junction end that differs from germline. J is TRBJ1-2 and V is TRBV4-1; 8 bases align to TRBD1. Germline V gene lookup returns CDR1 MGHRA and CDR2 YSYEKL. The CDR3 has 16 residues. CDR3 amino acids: CASNQARTGPLYAYTF. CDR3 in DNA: TGCGCCAGCAACCAAGCACGGACAGGGCCCCTTTATGCCTACACCTTC.

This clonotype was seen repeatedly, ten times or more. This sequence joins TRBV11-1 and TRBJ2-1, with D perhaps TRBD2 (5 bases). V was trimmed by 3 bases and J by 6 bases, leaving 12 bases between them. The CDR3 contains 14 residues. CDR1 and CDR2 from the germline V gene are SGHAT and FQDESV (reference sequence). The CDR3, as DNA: TGTGCCAGCAGCTTGAAGTCCCGGGGCAATGAGCAGTTCTTC. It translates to CASSLKSRGNEQFF.

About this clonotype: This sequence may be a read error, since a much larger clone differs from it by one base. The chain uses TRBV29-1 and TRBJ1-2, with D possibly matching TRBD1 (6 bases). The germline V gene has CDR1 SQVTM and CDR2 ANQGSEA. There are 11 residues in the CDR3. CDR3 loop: CSVLGGHGYSF. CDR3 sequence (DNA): TGCAGCGTTTTAGGGGGGCATGGCTACTCCTTC.

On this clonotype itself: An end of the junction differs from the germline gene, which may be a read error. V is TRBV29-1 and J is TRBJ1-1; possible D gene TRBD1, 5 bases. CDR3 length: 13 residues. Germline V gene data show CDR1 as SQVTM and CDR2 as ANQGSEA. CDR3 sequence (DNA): TGCAGTGGAGATGGGGCAGGGCACACTGAAGCTTCCTTT. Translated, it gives CSGDGAGHTEASF.

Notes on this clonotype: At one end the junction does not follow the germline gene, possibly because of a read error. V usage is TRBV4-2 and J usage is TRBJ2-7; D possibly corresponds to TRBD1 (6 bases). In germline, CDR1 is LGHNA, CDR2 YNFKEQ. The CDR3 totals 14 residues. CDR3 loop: CTSSRGAGTHEQYF. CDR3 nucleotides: TGTACCAGCAGCAGGGGTGCCGGGACCCACGAGCAGTACTTC.

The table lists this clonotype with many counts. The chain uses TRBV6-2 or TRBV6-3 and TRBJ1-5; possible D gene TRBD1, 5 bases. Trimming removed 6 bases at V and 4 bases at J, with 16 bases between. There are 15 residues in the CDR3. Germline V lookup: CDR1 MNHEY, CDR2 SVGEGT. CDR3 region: CASRELGTPNQPQHF. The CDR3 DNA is TGTGCCAGCAGGGAACTCGGGACCCCTAATCAGCCCCAGCATTTT.

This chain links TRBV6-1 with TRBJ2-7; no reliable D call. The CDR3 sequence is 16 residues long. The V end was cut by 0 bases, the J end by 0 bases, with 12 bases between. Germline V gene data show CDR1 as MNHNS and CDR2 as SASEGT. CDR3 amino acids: CASSEAVAAGSYEQYF. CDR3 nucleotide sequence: TGTGCCAGCAGTGAAGCTGTGGCGGCTGGCTCCTACGAGCAGTACTTC.

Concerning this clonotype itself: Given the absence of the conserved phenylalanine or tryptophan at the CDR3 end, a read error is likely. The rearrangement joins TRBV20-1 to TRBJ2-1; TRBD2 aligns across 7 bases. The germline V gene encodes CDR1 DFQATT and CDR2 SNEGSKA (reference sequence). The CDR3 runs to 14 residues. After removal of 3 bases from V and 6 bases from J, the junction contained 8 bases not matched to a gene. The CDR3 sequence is CSASGGTTRNEQFC. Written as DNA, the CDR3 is TGCAGTGCTAGCGGCGGGACTACGCGCAATGAGCAGTTCTGC.

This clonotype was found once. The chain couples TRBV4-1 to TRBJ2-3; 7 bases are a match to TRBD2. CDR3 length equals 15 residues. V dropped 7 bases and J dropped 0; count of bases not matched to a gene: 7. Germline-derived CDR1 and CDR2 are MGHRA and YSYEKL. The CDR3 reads CASNQISGSTDTQYF. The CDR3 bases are TGCGCCAGCAATCAAATTAGCGGGAGCACAGATACGCAGTATTTT.

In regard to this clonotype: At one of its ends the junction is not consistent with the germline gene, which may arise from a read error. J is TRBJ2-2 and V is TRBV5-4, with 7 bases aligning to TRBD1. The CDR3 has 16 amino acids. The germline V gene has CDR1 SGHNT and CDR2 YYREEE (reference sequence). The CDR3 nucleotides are TGTGCCAGCAGCTTATCCGGGACAGTCAACACCGGGGAGCTCTTTTTT. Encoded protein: CASSLSGTVNTGELFF. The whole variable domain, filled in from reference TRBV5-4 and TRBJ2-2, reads ETGVTQSPTHLIKTRGQQVTLRCSSQSGHNTVSWYQQALGQGPQFIFQYYREEENGRGNFPPRFSGLQFPNYSSELNVNALELDDSALYLCASSLSGTVNTGELFFGEGSRLTVL.

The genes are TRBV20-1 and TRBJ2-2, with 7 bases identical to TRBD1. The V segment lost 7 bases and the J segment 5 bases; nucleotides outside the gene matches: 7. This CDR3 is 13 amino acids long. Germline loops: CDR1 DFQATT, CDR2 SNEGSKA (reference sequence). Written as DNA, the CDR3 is TGCAGTGTTATGACAGGGTTGACCGGGGAGCTGTTTTTT. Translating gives CSVMTGLTGELFF.

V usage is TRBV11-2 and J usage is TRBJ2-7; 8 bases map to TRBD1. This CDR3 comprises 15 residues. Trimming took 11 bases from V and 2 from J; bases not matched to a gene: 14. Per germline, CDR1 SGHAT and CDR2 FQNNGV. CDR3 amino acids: CADSSGTGRTYEQYF. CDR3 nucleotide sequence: TGTGCCGACAGCTCGGGGACAGGCAGGACCTACGAGCAGTACTTC.

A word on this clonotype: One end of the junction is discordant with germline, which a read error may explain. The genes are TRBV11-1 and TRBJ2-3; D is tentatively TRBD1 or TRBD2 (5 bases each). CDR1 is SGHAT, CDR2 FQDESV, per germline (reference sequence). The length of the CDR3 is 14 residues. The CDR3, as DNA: TGTGCCAGCGGCTTAGGGACCGGGGCAGATACGCAGTATTTT. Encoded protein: CASGLGTGADTQYF.

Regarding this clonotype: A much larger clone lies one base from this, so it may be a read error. CDR3 sequence reads: CASRADRVRTYF. CDR3 DNA sequence: TGTGCCAGCAGAGCGGACAGGGTGCGGACGTACTTC. V is TRBV6-5 and J is TRBJ2-4; 8 nucleotides line up with TRBD1. CDR3 size: 12 residues. The junction had 10 bases not matched to a gene; V was cut back by 6 bases and J by 15 bases. Germline V gene sequence: CDR1 MNHEY, CDR2 SVGAGI.

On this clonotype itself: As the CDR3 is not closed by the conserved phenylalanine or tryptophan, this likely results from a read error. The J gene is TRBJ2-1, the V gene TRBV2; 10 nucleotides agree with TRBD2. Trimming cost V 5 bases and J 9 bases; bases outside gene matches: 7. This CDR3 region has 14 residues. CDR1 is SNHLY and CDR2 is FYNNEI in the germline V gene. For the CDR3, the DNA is TGTGCCAGCAGTTATACTAGCGGGACGGTTGAGCAGTTCTCC. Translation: CASSYTSGTVEQFS.

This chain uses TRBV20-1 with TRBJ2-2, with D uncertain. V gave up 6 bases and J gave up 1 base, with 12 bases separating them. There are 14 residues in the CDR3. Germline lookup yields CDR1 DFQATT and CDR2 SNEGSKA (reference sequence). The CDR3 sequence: CSALLSGNTGELFF. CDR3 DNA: TGCAGTGCATTACTATCGGGGAACACCGGGGAGCTGTTTTTT.

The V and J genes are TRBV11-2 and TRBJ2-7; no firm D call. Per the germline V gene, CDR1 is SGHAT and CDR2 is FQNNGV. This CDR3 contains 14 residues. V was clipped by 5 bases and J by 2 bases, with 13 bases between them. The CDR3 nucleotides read TGTGCCAGCAGCCTGGCGGTCGGAACCTACGAGCAGTACTTC. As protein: CASSLAVGTYEQYF.